This T cell receptor beta chain was captured by sequencing in a study of T-cell reconstitution after alpha-beta-depleted transplantation in children. Whole-study results and caveats: There were reportedly several hundred expanded graft clones from which alpha-beta T cells came about two months after transplant.

In this sample, this clonotype turned up many times. The antigen is unknown. Using unique molecular identifiers, the investigators prepared the TCRbeta library. TCRdb ran MiXCR on the PCR reads and lists one entry per CDR3 protein. Counted here are roughly 790,000 distinct CDR3 sequences, approximately 15% occurring once; the ten biggest clones make up approximately 5%. Sequenced here: PBMCs, mostly from graft donor cells, sampled 360 days after TCRalphabeta/CD19-depleted stem cell transplant. The receptor's source is a male patient between 10 and 17 years old who had a stem cell transplant for acute lymphoblastic leukemia, so the T cells may come from the graft donor.

DNA for the CDR3: TGCGCCAGCAGCTTGCAGGGACAGCCAAACACCGGGGAGCTGTTTTTT. Translated: CASSLQGQPNTGELFF. The chain couples TRBV5-1 to TRBJ2-2; 7 bases fit TRBD1. This CDR3 contains 16 residues. V gave up 1 base and J gave up 2 bases; unmatched junction bases: 5. Germline-derived CDR1 and CDR2 are SGHRS and YFSETQ.